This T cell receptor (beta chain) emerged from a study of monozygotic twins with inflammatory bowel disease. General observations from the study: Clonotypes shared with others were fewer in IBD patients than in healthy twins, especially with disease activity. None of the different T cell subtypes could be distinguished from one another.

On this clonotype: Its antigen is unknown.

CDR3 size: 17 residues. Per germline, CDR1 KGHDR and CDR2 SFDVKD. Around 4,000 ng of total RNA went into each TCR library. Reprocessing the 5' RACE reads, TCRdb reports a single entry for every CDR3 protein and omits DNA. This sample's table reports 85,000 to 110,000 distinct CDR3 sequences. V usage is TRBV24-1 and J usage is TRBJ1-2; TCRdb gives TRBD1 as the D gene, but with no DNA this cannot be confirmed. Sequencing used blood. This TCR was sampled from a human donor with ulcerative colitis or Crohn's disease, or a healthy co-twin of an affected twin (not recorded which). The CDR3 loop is CATSAGDRGHLGYGYTF.